A single sample gave rise to the 11 T cell receptor beta chains below, sequenced in a study of beta chain features in type 1 diabetes. Since all of the isolated RNA was reverse transcribed, expressed TCRB transcripts were what got sequenced. Clones were read by immunoSEQ multiplex PCR, and TCRdb kept only the in-frame ones, dropping some. The profile covers about 220,000 clones, with approximately 10% appearing a single time and approximately 1.3% taken by the ten largest. The sequenced sample was central memory CD4+ T cells from blood. All receptors derive from a man aged 18 to 29 in good health.

This sequence joins TRBV29-1 and TRBJ2-7, with D perhaps matching TRBD1 (6 bases). Germline assignment: CDR1 SQVTM and CDR2 ANQGSEA. Trimming shortened V by 0 bases and J by 4 bases, and 16 bases separated the two germline ends. The CDR3 runs 15 residues. The CDR3 spells CSVEDLGALGYEQYF. The CDR3 nucleotides read TGCAGCGTTGAAGATCTGGGGGCCCTTGGGTACGAGCAGTACTTC.

This sequence joins TRBV30 and TRBJ2-1, with D possibly being TRBD2 (5 bases). V was clipped by 3 bases and J by 9 bases, with 15 bases between them. This CDR3 is built from 13 residues. CDR1 GTSNPN and CDR2 SVGIG come from the germline V gene (reference sequence). The CDR3 nucleotides are TGTGCCTGGAGCTCCGGACGCGAGGGTGAGCAGTTCTTC. As protein: CAWSSGREGEQFF.

There are a few counts of this clone. The rearrangement links TRBV12-5 to TRBJ2-3; the D is unclear. Trimming took off 6 bases at V and 0 bases at J, with 16 bases between the two ends. Germline CDR1 and CDR2: LGHNT and FRNRAP. The CDR3 length is 16 residues. Here the CDR3 reads CASGAGLAPSTDTQYF. In nucleotides, the CDR3 is TGTGCTAGTGGAGCCGGCCTCGCCCCTAGCACAGATACGCAGTATTTT.

This clone has just a few counts. The rearrangement uses TRBV2 and TRBJ2-7, with 7 bases that match TRBD1. Unmatched junction bases numbered 8, after V lost 5 bases and J lost 4 bases. Germline lookup yields CDR1 SNHLY and CDR2 FYNNEI. This CDR3 has 14 residues. The CDR3 bases are TGTGCCAGCAGTCGTGGTGACAGGGATTACGAGCAGTACTTC. Its protein product is CASSRGDRDYEQYF.

This sequence joins TRBV9 and TRBJ2-2; unclear D gene. The CDR3 has 15 residues. The germline CDR1 and CDR2 sequences are SGDLS and YYNGEE. V lost 0 bases and J lost 1, with 7 bases in between. CDR3 DNA sequence: TGTGCCAGCAGCGTAGCGGGCCAGAACACCGGGGAGCTGTTTTTT. It specifies CASSVAGQNTGELFF.

The chain employs TRBV4-2 and TRBJ2-7, with TRBD2 matching over 11 bases. Germline CDR1 is LGHNA and CDR2 is YNFKEQ. The CDR3 has 16 amino acids. J was trimmed by 2 bases and V by 0 bases; bases with no gene match: 3. The CDR3 region is CASSQEGLAETYEQYF. Here the CDR3 DNA reads TGTGCCAGCAGCCAAGAGGGACTAGCGGAGACCTACGAGCAGTACTTC.

As for this clone: One end of the junction does not line up with germline, which may come from a read error. The V call is TRBV5-1, the J call TRBJ1-5; TRBD1 is a possible D gene (5 bases). Germline values: CDR1 SGHRS, CDR2 YFSETQ. The CDR3 is 14 residues long. CDR3 sequence (DNA): TGCGCCAGCAGCTTGGAAGGTGGACATCAGCGCCAGCATTTT. This translates into CASSLEGGHQRQHF. Full variable domain (outside the CDR3, taken from reference TRBV5-1 and TRBJ1-5): KAGVTQTPRYLIKTRGQQVTLSCSPISGHRSVSWYQQTPGQGLQFLFEYFSETQRNKGNFPGRFSGRQFSNSRSEMNVSTLELGDSALYLCASSLEGGHQRQHFGDGTRLSIL.

V usage is TRBV7-2 and J usage is TRBJ2-4; TRBD2 aligns across 9 bases. The CDR3 runs 15 residues. Trimming took 3 bases from V and 2 from J; bases not matched to a gene: 2. From germline, CDR1 is SGHTA and CDR2 FQGNSA. The CDR3 reads CASSFSGSSKNIQYF. DNA for the CDR3: TGTGCCAGCAGCTTTAGCGGGAGCTCCAAAAACATTCAGTACTTC.

A few counts support this clone. Here the CDR3 DNA reads TGCGCCAGCAGCTTGTTCGGTTCGGGACAGAACTACGAGCAGTACTTC. Translating gives CASSLFGSGQNYEQYF. The J gene is TRBJ2-7, the V gene TRBV5-1; 7 bases match TRBD1. Trimming removed 1 base from V and 3 bases from J; junction bases left unmatched: 10. The length of the CDR3 is 16 residues. CDR1 and CDR2 (germline): SGHRS, YFSETQ.

The sample holds a few counts of this clone. This chain joins TRBV28 and TRBJ2-1, with 8 bases matching TRBD2. The CDR3 runs to 16 residues. CDR1 MDHEN and CDR2 SYDVKM come from the germline V gene. Germline trimming cut 4 bases from V and 1 base from J; bases unmatched to any gene: 6. CDR3 sequence (DNA): TGTGCCAGCAGTTCGCCGGGACTAGATTCCTACAATGAGCAGTTCTTC. Translated: CASSSPGLDSYNEQFF.

This clone occurred a few times. The J gene is TRBJ1-2, the V gene TRBV29-1; D might be TRBD1 (5 bases). CDR3 length equals 14 residues. V was shortened by 2 bases and J by 0 bases, with 10 bases between the two germline ends. CDR1 and CDR2 (germline): SQVTM, ANQGSEA. This CDR3 reads CSVEQGMANYGYTF. In DNA form, the CDR3 reads TGCAGCGTTGAACAGGGAATGGCTAACTATGGCTACACCTTC.